These 26 T cell receptor beta chains came from one sample sequenced in a study of PD-1 blockade in classical Hodgkin lymphoma. Specified time point: newly diagnosed, previously untreated cHL patient sample. Sequenced by immunoSEQ multiplex PCR; TCRdb stores in-frame clones only, minus some. Here the sample spans about 16,000 clones, approximately 85% being singletons. What was sequenced was peripheral blood mononuclear cells (PBMCs). The receptors were gathered from a human donor with classical Hodgkin lymphoma.

The rearrangement uses TRBV15 and TRBJ2-3, with 10 bases that match TRBD1. Germline lookup yields CDR1 LNHNV and CDR2 YYDKDF (reference sequence). The CDR3 is made up of 20 amino acids. V lost 2 bases to trimming and J lost 4 bases; unmatched junction nucleotides: 18. Here the CDR3 DNA reads TGTGCCACCAGCAGACCTGGGACAGGGGTTGGCGGGACACCTTCAGATACGCAGTATTTT. Translating gives CATSRPGTGVGGTPSDTQYF.

The chain has TRBV11-2 and TRBJ2-1; possible D gene TRBD2, 5 bases. The CDR3 length is 19 residues. From germline, CDR1 is SGHAT and CDR2 FQNNGV. Deletions cut 4 bases from V and 4 bases from J, with 26 bases between. The CDR3 reads CASSWKRGLYDQVYNEQFF. CDR3 in DNA: TGTGCCAGCAGCTGGAAACGCGGACTCTACGACCAAGTTTACAATGAGCAGTTCTTC.

V and J are TRBV27 and TRBJ2-1; D is possibly TRBD1 or TRBD2 (5 bases each). Trimming took off 3 bases at V and 12 bases at J, with 15 bases between the two ends. The CDR3 is 13 amino acids. The V gene's germline CDR1 is MNHEY and CDR2 SMNVEV (reference sequence). CDR3 loop: CASSFMRDAGQFF. The CDR3 coding sequence is TGTGCCAGCAGTTTTATGAGGGACGCTGGGCAGTTCTTC.

V and J are TRBV28 and TRBJ2-7; D is perhaps TRBD1 or TRBD2 (5 bases each). This CDR3 spans 13 amino acids. Germline V gene sequence: CDR1 MDHEN, CDR2 SYDVKM. V dropped 5 bases and J dropped 7 bases, with 15 bases sitting between them. CDR3 nucleotides: TGTGCCAGCAGTGGGTGGGGGAGTGGGGAGCAGTACTTC. Translation gives CASSGWGSGEQYF.

The genes are TRBV4-1 and TRBJ1-5; tentative D call: TRBD1 (5 bases). The CDR3 length is 14 residues. Trimming removed 0 bases at V and 7 bases at J, with 10 bases between. Germline CDR1 and CDR2: MGHRA and YSYEKL. This CDR3 reads CASSQDRAGQPQHF. DNA for the CDR3: TGCGCCAGCAGCCAAGACAGGGCTGGGCAGCCCCAGCATTTT.

The genes are TRBV10-2 and TRBJ2-5; maybe TRBD2 (5 bases). Per the germline V gene, CDR1 is WSHSY and CDR2 is SAAADI. The CDR3 length is 15 residues. V was clipped by 5 bases and J by 2 bases, with 15 bases between them. The CDR3 coding sequence is TGCGCCAGCAGTAAGGCGGACTCTCATCAAGAGACCCAGTACTTC. Protein sequence: CASSKADSHQETQYF.

The rearrangement joins TRBV5-8 to TRBJ2-5, with D unresolved. The CDR3 is made up of 13 amino acids. V was pared by 5 bases and J by 1 base, with 9 bases between. Per germline, CDR1 SGHTS and CDR2 YDEGEE. In DNA, the CDR3 is TGTGCCAGCAGTCGATCTCCCCAAGAGACCCAGTACTTC. Translation: CASSRSPQETQYF. Full variable domain (missing parts from reference TRBV5-8 and TRBJ2-5): EAGVTQSPTHLIKTRGQQATLRCSPISGHTSVYWYQQALGLGLQFLLWYDEGEERNRGNFPPRFSGRQFPNYSSELNVNALELEDSALYLCASSRSPQETQYFGPGTRLLVL.

CDR3 in amino acids: CASSRTSDHYNEQFF. CDR3 sequence (DNA): TGTGCCAGCAGCCGGACTAGCGACCACTACAATGAGCAGTTCTTC. The V gene is TRBV5-4, the J gene TRBJ2-1, with 9 bases aligning to TRBD2. J was trimmed by 3 bases and V by 4 bases; bases with no gene match: 5. CDR1 is SGHNT, CDR2 YYREEE, per germline (reference sequence). The length of the CDR3 is 15 residues.

This clone has just one count. The V call is TRBV4-2, the J call TRBJ1-4; D call uncertain. The CDR3 length is 14 residues. CDR1 is LGHNA, CDR2 YNFKEQ, per germline. Trimming shortened V by 4 bases and J by 2 bases, and 8 bases separated the two germline ends. The CDR3, as DNA: TGTGCCAGCAGCCCTACAGTTACTAATGAAAAACTGTTTTTT. It translates to CASSPTVTNEKLFF.

Only a few counts were recorded for this clone. The chain couples TRBV19 to TRBJ2-1; D is unresolved. The V and J ends lost 7 bases and 0 bases respectively, with 13 bases between them. The CDR3 is made up of 15 amino acids. Germline CDR1 reads LNHDA; CDR2 reads SQIVND (reference sequence). The CDR3 loop reads CASTREPSSYNEQFF. The CDR3 DNA reads TGTGCCAGTACTCGTGAGCCGAGCTCCTACAATGAGCAGTTCTTC.

The chain employs TRBV5-1 and TRBJ2-1, with D tentatively TRBD2 (5 bases). V was trimmed by 5 bases and J by 5 bases, leaving 11 bases between them. Germline-derived CDR1 and CDR2 are SGHRS and YFSETQ. The CDR3 is 13 residues long. The CDR3 coding sequence is TGCGCCAGCAGTTCCGACGGGGACAATGAGCAGTTCTTC. Amino acids: CASSSDGDNEQFF.

This clone was counted once. The chain employs TRBV28 and TRBJ2-7; 8 bases fit TRBD1. The germline gives CDR1 MDHEN, CDR2 SYDVKM. The CDR3 extends over 13 amino acids. J lost 2 bases, V lost 5 bases, and 2 bases had no gene match. The CDR3 DNA follows: TGTGCCAGCAGTAGACAGGGGCCCTACGAGCAGTACTTC. Amino acids: CASSRQGPYEQYF. Combining the CDR3 with reference TRBV28 and TRBJ2-7 gives the whole variable domain DVKVTQSSRYLVKRTGEKVFLECVQDMDHENMFWYRQDPGLGLRLIYFSYDVKMKEKGDIPEGYSVSREKKERFSLILESASTNQTSMYLCASSRQGPYEQYFGPGTRLTVT.

The chain joins TRBV6-1 to TRBJ2-3; TRBD2 agrees at 9 bases. Trimming removed 4 bases from V and 2 bases from J; junction bases left unmatched: 4. This CDR3 is built from 15 residues. In germline, CDR1 is MNHNS, CDR2 SASEGT. CDR3 sequence: CASSVTSGPTDTQYF. Here the CDR3 DNA reads TGTGCCAGCAGTGTGACTAGCGGACCCACAGATACGCAGTATTTT.

This chain joins TRBV19 and TRBJ2-7; possibly TRBD2 for D (5 bases). CDR1 and CDR2 (germline): LNHDA, SQIVND (reference sequence). This CDR3 has 15 residues. V was clipped by 3 bases and J by 0 bases, with 12 bases between them. The CDR3: CASSIIAGTSYEQYF. CDR3 DNA sequence: TGTGCCAGTAGTATTATCGCGGGTACCTCCTACGAGCAGTACTTC.

This rearrangement joins TRBV25-1 to TRBJ2-7; the match to TRBD1 covers 8 bases. The CDR3 contains 15 residues. Trimming removed 6 bases from V and 3 bases from J; junction bases left unmatched: 10. Germline values: CDR1 MGHDK, CDR2 SYGVNS. The CDR3 DNA sequence: TGTGCCAGCAGCCCCCGACAGGGGAAACGCTACGAGCAGTACTTC. It specifies CASSPRQGKRYEQYF.

This rearrangement joins TRBV5-1 to TRBJ2-7; D is possibly TRBD1 (5 bases). This CDR3 spans 14 amino acids. Per germline, CDR1 SGHRS and CDR2 YFSETQ. V was shortened by 0 bases and J by 4 bases, with 11 bases between the two germline ends. DNA for the CDR3: TGCGCCAGCAGCTTGGATGGGGCGGAGTACGAGCAGTACTTC. Its translation: CASSLDGAEYEQYF.

This chain joins TRBV13 and TRBJ1-4; D is possibly TRBD1 (5 bases). Trimming shortened V by 4 bases and J by 7 bases, and 13 bases separated the two germline ends. This CDR3 has 14 amino acids. CDR1 and CDR2 from the germline V gene are PRHDT and FYEKMQ (reference sequence). This CDR3 is CASSSRGEGEKLFF. DNA of the CDR3: TGTGCCAGCAGCTCCCGGGGGGAGGGTGAAAAACTGTTTTTT. Full variable domain (remainder filled in from reference TRBV13 and TRBJ1-4): AAGVIQSPRHLIKEKRETATLKCYPIPRHDTVYWYQQGPGQDPQFLISFYEKMQSDKGSIPDRFSAQQFSDYHSELNMSSLELGDSALYFCASSSRGEGEKLFFGSGTQLSVL.

This clone is a singleton in its sample. V usage is TRBV14 and J usage is TRBJ2-6; perhaps TRBD2 as D (5 bases). V lost 5 bases and J lost 0, with 11 bases in between. The CDR3 sequence is 16 residues long. Looked up from germline, CDR1 is SGHDN and CDR2 is FVKESK. The CDR3 bases are TGTGCCAGCAGCTCCTTCCGGGGCTCTGGGGCCAACGTCCTGACTTTC. Its protein is CASSSFRGSGANVLTF.

The rearrangement joins TRBV20-1 to TRBJ2-7; tentative D call: TRBD1 (5 bases). The V end lost 5 bases, the J end lost 6 bases, and 11 bases lay between the germline ends. Per germline, CDR1 DFQATT and CDR2 SNEGSKA (reference sequence). The CDR3 spans 11 residues. CDR3 bases: TGCAGTGCTGGAGTGGGGCTCGAGCAGTACTTC. This codes for CSAGVGLEQYF.

This clone was counted once. This chain connects TRBV9 to TRBJ2-7, with D possibly TRBD2 on 5 matching bases. Germline V gene lookup returns CDR1 SGDLS and CDR2 YYNGEE. The CDR3 has 14 residues. V was cut by 0 bases and J by 2 bases, with 9 bases left in between. The CDR3 reads CASSVGGIAYEQYF. CDR3 bases: TGTGCCAGCAGCGTAGGAGGGATAGCCTACGAGCAGTACTTC.

Concerning this clone itself: At one end, the junction sequence differs from germline, possibly due to a read error. The chain links TRBV11-2 to TRBJ2-6; no definite D call. This CDR3 has 15 residues. The germline V gene has CDR1 SGHAT and CDR2 FQNNGV. The CDR3 sequence: CASSLDWAGTKVLTF. CDR3 DNA: TGTGCCAGCAGCTTAGATTGGGCAGGAACCAAGGTCCTGACTTTC.

The chain carries TRBV2 and TRBJ2-5, with D unclear. V lost 7 bases and J lost 2, with 11 bases in between. Germline V gene lookup returns CDR1 SNHLY and CDR2 FYNNEI. The length of the CDR3 is 13 residues. CDR3 DNA: TGTGCCAGCACCGCTGGCTGGCAAGAGACCCAGTACTTC. Amino acid sequence: CASTAGWQETQYF. The whole variable domain, filled in from reference TRBV2 and TRBJ2-5, reads EPEVTQTPSHQVTQMGQEVILRCVPISNHLYFYWYRQILGQKVEFLVSFYNNEISEKSEIFDDQFSVERPDGSNFTLKIRSTKLEDSAMYFCASTAGWQETQYFGPGTRLLVL.

This chain connects TRBV6-6 to TRBJ2-5; maybe TRBD1 (6 bases). The assigned J gene may be wrong: the sequence end matches TRBJ2-7 better. Germline-derived CDR1 and CDR2 are MNHNY and SVGAGI (reference sequence). This CDR3 spans 14 amino acids. The CDR3 reads CASSYRGRTYEQYF. In nucleotides, the CDR3 is TGTGCCAGCAGTTACAGGGGGAGAACCTACGAGCAGTACTTC.

The V and J genes are TRBV28 and TRBJ2-2; D uncertain. Per germline, CDR1 MDHEN and CDR2 SYDVKM. This CDR3 is built from 14 residues. V lost 3 bases and J lost 6, with 11 bases in between. CDR3 in DNA: TGTGCCAGCAGTTTTTCATGGTTCGCCGGGGAGCTGTTTTTT. It translates to CASSFSWFAGELFF.

The chain is built from TRBV5-1 and TRBJ1-2; 12 positions match TRBD1. The J segment lost 0 bases and the V segment lost 3 bases, leaving 9 bases of the junction unmatched. The CDR3 runs 18 residues. Germline loops: CDR1 SGHRS, CDR2 YFSETQ. The CDR3 sequence: CASSSYTGTGGPNYGYTF. DNA of the CDR3: TGCGCCAGCAGCTCCTACACCGGGACAGGGGGCCCTAACTATGGCTACACCTTC.

The chain is built from TRBV18 and TRBJ1-3, with 7 nucleotides matching TRBD1. This CDR3 has 17 amino acids. V was clipped by 3 bases and J by 0 bases; unmatched bases: 8. CDR1 is KGHSH and CDR2 is LQKENI in the germline V gene. The CDR3 loop reads CASSPGTVWGSGNTIYF. The CDR3 nucleotides read TGTGCCAGCTCACCTGGGACAGTTTGGGGCTCTGGAAACACCATATATTTT.